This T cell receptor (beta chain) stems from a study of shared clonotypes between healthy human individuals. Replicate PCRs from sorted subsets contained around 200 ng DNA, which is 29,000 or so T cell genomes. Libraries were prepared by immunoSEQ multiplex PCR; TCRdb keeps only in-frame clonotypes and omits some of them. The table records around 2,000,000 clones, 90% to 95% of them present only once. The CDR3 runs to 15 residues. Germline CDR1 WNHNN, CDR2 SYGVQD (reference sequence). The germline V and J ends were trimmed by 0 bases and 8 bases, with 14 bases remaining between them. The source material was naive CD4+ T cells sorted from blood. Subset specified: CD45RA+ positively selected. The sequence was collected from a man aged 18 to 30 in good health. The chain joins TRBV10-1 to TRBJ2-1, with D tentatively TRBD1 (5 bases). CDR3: CASSESTFSRDEQFF. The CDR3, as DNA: TGCGCCAGCAGTGAGTCGACTTTCAGCAGGGATGAGCAGTTCTTC.